This TCR beta chain was found in a study of cytomegalovirus exposure and HLA in healthy donors. Study information: A later analysis reported the same platform for the roughly 120 validation repertoires and the 500 to 750 first-cohort repertoires. The study, taken as a whole, reports: There were some public TCRs occurring in many donors, but most TCR sequences were rare. Listed as cytomegalovirus-associated were more than 150 TCR beta chains.

The study drew the donors from its approximately 120-subject validation cohort, separate from the approximately 700-subject first cohort. Sequenced by immunoSEQ multiplex PCR; TCRdb stores in-frame clones only, minus some. Among more than 80,000 clones, 88% were seen once, and the ten largest hold around 1.9%. Unmatched junction bases numbered 7, after V lost 2 bases and J lost 7 bases. The CDR3 is 16 amino acids. In germline, CDR1 is MNHEY, CDR2 SVGAGI. In this sample, this clone turned up once. What it binds is unknown. The sequencing input was PBMCs. V usage is TRBV6-5 and J usage is TRBJ2-1; 11 bases agree with TRBD2. The receptor comes from a woman under 30 in good health and CMV-seropositive. This CDR3 reads CASSYTSGGVGNEQFF. The CDR3 DNA follows: TGTGCCAGCAGTTACACTAGCGGGGGTGTTGGGAATGAGCAGTTCTTC.